This T cell receptor (beta chain) was captured in a study of blood T cell repertoires in COVID-19. Study-wide context: Donors in the United States, Italy and Spain gave samples during acute or convalescent COVID-19. T cells, B-cell-depleted T cells, or PBMCs provided the cDNA or gDNA that served as material.

From germline, CDR1 is WSHSY and CDR2 SAAADI. V gave up 6 bases and J gave up 8 bases; unmatched junction bases: 9. The CDR3 is 14 residues long. As originally analysed: Amplification from reference gene primers served as the basis for estimated nucleated cell counts. The assay was immunoSEQ multiplex PCR, and TCRdb's table has in-frame clones only and misses some. V and J calls and clone size are as listed in that table; D and trimming were resolved from the DNA. The sample has about 130,000 clones, around 83% seen once. The sequence was obtained from a woman aged 80 or older with acute or convalescent COVID-19. Sample: peripheral blood. The gene calls are TRBV10-2 and TRBJ1-4; 7 bases are a match to TRBD1. Here the CDR3 DNA reads TGCGCCAGCAGGGACAGGCGGAAGGAAGAAAAACTGTTTTTT. As protein: CASRDRRKEEKLFF.